One sample yielded the 26 T cell receptor beta chains listed below, sequenced in a study of control samples from healthy donors and cancer patients. Measured with immunoSEQ multiplex PCR; TCRdb has only the in-frame clones, and not every one. The sample records 55,000 to 70,000 clones, roughly 89% being singletons. The specimen sequenced was PBMCs. The receptor source for this set is a man aged 60-69 years with colorectal cancer.

The chain recombines TRBV2 with TRBJ2-7, with TRBD1 identical over 9 bases. The CDR3 extends over 15 amino acids. The V gene's germline CDR1 is SNHLY and CDR2 FYNNEI. V trimming: 1 base; J trimming: 10 bases; junction bases outside the gene matches: 11. Here the CDR3 reads CASSEEGQGIVKQYF. CDR3 sequence (DNA): TGTGCCAGCAGTGAAGAGGGACAGGGTATAGTAAAACAGTACTTC.

V gene TRBV3-1 (or the pseudogene TRBV3-2) combines with J gene TRBJ2-2; no clear D gene. The V end lost 4 bases, the J end lost 4 bases, and 16 bases lay between the germline ends. The CDR3 is 16 amino acids. Germline CDR1 reads LGHDT; CDR2 reads YNNKEL (reference sequence). The CDR3 region has the DNA TGTGCCAGCAGCCCGCCGATACATGCCCGCACCGGGGAGCTGTTTTTT. Amino acids: CASSPPIHARTGELFF.

The chain combines TRBV28 with TRBJ2-7; perhaps TRBD2 as D (5 bases). The germline V and J ends were trimmed by 4 bases and 5 bases, with 27 bases remaining between them. The CDR3 runs to 18 residues. The germline gives CDR1 MDHEN, CDR2 SYDVKM. CDR3 sequence: CASSSSEERWIGQDEQYF. The CDR3 DNA reads TGTGCCAGCAGTTCGTCGGAGGAAAGGTGGATTGGGCAGGACGAGCAGTACTTC. Together with reference TRBV28 and TRBJ2-7, the CDR3 gives the full variable domain: DVKVTQSSRYLVKRTGEKVFLECVQDMDHENMFWYRQDPGLGLRLIYFSYDVKMKEKGDIPEGYSVSREKKERFSLILESASTNQTSMYLCASSSSEERWIGQDEQYFGPGTRLTVT.

With regard to this clone: At one end the junction does not follow the germline gene, possibly because of a read error. V usage is TRBV11-3 and J usage is TRBJ2-7; 7 bases line up with TRBD1. CDR1 is SGHNT and CDR2 is YENEEA in the germline V gene. This CDR3 region has 15 residues. CDR3 nucleotide sequence: TGTGCCGGCAGCTTAGAGGGCAGGGGGTTCGACGAGCAGTACTTC. Its translation is CAGSLEGRGFDEQYF. Full variable domain (missing parts from reference TRBV11-3 and TRBJ2-7): EAGVVQSPRYKIIEKKQPVAFWCNPISGHNTLYWYLQNLGQGPELLIRYENEEAVDDSQLPKDRFSAERLKGVDSTLKIQPAELGDSAVYLCAGSLEGRGFDEQYFGPGTRLTVT.

This clone was picked up a small number of times. The chain employs TRBV11-2 and TRBJ2-4, with TRBD2 matching over 8 bases. Germline assignment: CDR1 SGHAT and CDR2 FQNNGV. There are 14 residues in the CDR3. With V trimmed by 1 base and J by 8 bases, 4 bases remained unmatched. CDR3 protein: CASSLAGGADIQYF. CDR3 in DNA: TGTGCCAGCAGCTTAGCCGGGGGGGCTGACATTCAGTACTTC.

The chain couples TRBV27 to TRBJ1-1; D may be TRBD1 (6 bases). Trimming removed 6 bases from V and 7 bases from J, with 15 bases in between. This CDR3 contains 13 residues. CDR1 MNHEY and CDR2 SMNVEV come from the germline V gene (reference sequence). In DNA, the CDR3 is TGTGCCAGCAGCACCTTTGACAGGCTTGAAGCTTTCTTT. Amino acid sequence: CASSTFDRLEAFF.

The chain recombines TRBV3-1 (or the pseudogene TRBV3-2) with TRBJ2-1; D call uncertain. Germline V gene sequence: CDR1 LGHDT, CDR2 YNNKEL (reference sequence). V lost 4 bases and J lost 8, with 6 bases in between. The CDR3 contains 11 residues. CDR3 loop: CASSLPDEQFF. The DNA for the CDR3 is TGTGCCAGCAGCCTCCCCGATGAGCAGTTCTTC.

This clone was observed once. The chain joins TRBV6-2 or TRBV6-3 to TRBJ2-7, with 11 bases aligning to TRBD1. V dropped 8 bases and J dropped 3; count of bases not matched to a gene: 21. The CDR3 runs to 19 residues. Germline V gene data show CDR1 as MNHEY and CDR2 as SVGEGT. In nucleotides, the CDR3 is TGTGCCAGCCGCCCACGGGGGGGGACAGGGGGAAGAGTGGGCTACGAGCAGTACTTC. Encoded protein: CASRPRGGTGGRVGYEQYF.

The rearrangement joins TRBV7-8 to TRBJ1-1; unclear D gene. The germline V gene encodes CDR1 SGHVS and CDR2 FQNEAQ. V was trimmed by 2 bases and J by 3 bases, leaving 7 bases between them. This CDR3 region has 13 residues. The CDR3 DNA sequence: TGTGCCAGCAGCTTAATCTCGTACACTGAAGCTTTCTTT. This gives the protein CASSLISYTEAFF. Full variable domain (missing parts from reference TRBV7-8 and TRBJ1-1): GAGVSQSPRYKVAKRGQDVALRCDPISGHVSLFWYQQALGQGPEFLTYFQNEAQLDKSGLPSDRFFAERPEGSVSTLKIQRTQQEDSAVYLCASSLISYTEAFFGQGTRLTVV.

This chain links TRBV28 with TRBJ1-2; 9 positions agree with TRBD1. The CDR3 contains 14 residues. CDR1 MDHEN and CDR2 SYDVKM come from the germline V gene. Germline trimming cut 3 bases from V and 7 bases from J; bases unmatched to any gene: 6. The CDR3: CASSFRDRAGGYTF. DNA for the CDR3: TGTGCCAGCAGTTTCCGGGACAGGGCGGGTGGCTACACCTTC.

V gene TRBV5-6 combines with J gene TRBJ2-7, with a possible D match to TRBD1 (6 bases). The V end was cut by 3 bases, the J end by 6 bases, with 19 bases between. This CDR3 has 15 amino acids. Germline-derived CDR1 and CDR2 are SGHDT and YYEEEE. The CDR3 DNA sequence: TGTGCCAGCAGCTCTATCTGGCAGGGGCTACTCGAGCAGTACTTC. It yields the protein CASSSIWQGLLEQYF.

The chain recombines TRBV27 with TRBJ2-7; D ambiguous. Germline V gene data show CDR1 as MNHEY and CDR2 as SMNVEV (reference sequence). This CDR3 contains 11 residues. Trimming took 4 bases from V and 4 from J, leaving 5 bases between them. This CDR3 is CASSSLYEQYF. CDR3 DNA: TGTGCCAGCAGTTCACTGTACGAGCAGTACTTC.

This clone was seen just once. The V call is TRBV27, the J call TRBJ1-1; 8 bases fit TRBD1. In germline, CDR1 is MNHEY, CDR2 SMNVEV (reference sequence). This CDR3 region has 15 residues. V gave up 6 bases and J gave up 1 base; unmatched junction bases: 7. This CDR3 reads CASRPGTGQNTEAFF. The CDR3 coding sequence is TGTGCCAGCAGACCTGGGACAGGCCAGAACACTGAAGCTTTCTTT.

The genes are TRBV7-3 and TRBJ1-1; D is unclear. V lost 5 bases to trimming and J lost 1 base, with 8 bases between them. Germline CDR1 is SGHTA and CDR2 is FQGTGA. CDR3 size: 13 residues. The CDR3, as DNA: TGTGCCAGCAGCCGTGCAGGGAACACTGAAGCTTTCTTT. The encoded protein is CASSRAGNTEAFF.

The CDR3 bases are TGTGCCAGCAGCTTGGCCGTTTTGATCAATCAGCCCCAGCATTTT. Residues: CASSLAVLINQPQHF. The chain couples TRBV5-8 to TRBJ1-5; D is unresolved. The CDR3 covers 15 residues. V shed 0 bases and J shed 3 bases, with 10 bases lying between them. Germline V lookup: CDR1 SGHTS, CDR2 YDEGEE.

CDR3 loop: CASSLVWDRGGPQHF. CDR3 DNA sequence: TGTGCCAGCAGCTTGGTATGGGACAGGGGAGGGCCCCAGCATTTT. This sequence joins TRBV5-5 and TRBJ1-5, with 10 bases aligning to TRBD1. The CDR3 is 15 amino acids. The germline V gene encodes CDR1 SGHKS and CDR2 YYEKEE (reference sequence). Germline trimming cut 0 bases from V and 9 bases from J; bases unmatched to any gene: 6.

This chain uses TRBV10-2 with TRBJ2-6, with no clear D. Germline V lookup: CDR1 WSHSY, CDR2 SAAADI. The CDR3 is 16 amino acids. V lost 8 bases and J 0 bases, leaving 14 bases between the germline ends. The CDR3: CASGKETSSGANVLTF. In DNA, the CDR3 is TGCGCCAGCGGCAAGGAGACCTCCTCTGGGGCCAACGTCCTGACTTTC.

The genes are TRBV12-3 or TRBV12-4 and TRBJ1-2, with TRBD1 matching over 8 bases. This CDR3 region has 13 residues. V dropped 8 bases and J dropped 3; count of bases not matched to a gene: 5. The CDR3 nucleotides are TGTGCCAGCCTTGGACAGGGATACTATGGCTACACCTTC. Its translation is CASLGQGYYGYTF.

CDR3 sequence (DNA): TGTGCCAGCAGCCCTCAACAGGGGGCCCGAGAGACCCAGTACTTC. Residues: CASSPQQGARETQYF. This sequence joins TRBV5-4 and TRBJ2-5; TRBD1 matches 9 bases. Germline CDR1 is SGHNT and CDR2 is YYREEE (reference sequence). V was clipped by 4 bases and J by 4 bases; unmatched bases: 8. There are 15 residues in the CDR3.

The J gene is TRBJ2-1, the V gene TRBV30; D is undetermined. CDR3 size: 13 residues. Germline CDR1 reads GTSNPN; CDR2 reads SVGIG (reference sequence). The V and J ends lost 4 bases and 3 bases respectively, with 10 bases between them. The CDR3 coding sequence is TGTGCCTGGAAGGGAAGGAACTACAATGAGCAGTTCTTC. Its protein is CAWKGRNYNEQFF.

V is TRBV6-1 and J is TRBJ1-2; D might be TRBD1 (6 bases). V lost 3 bases to trimming and J lost 8 bases, with 13 bases between them. Germline V gene data show CDR1 as MNHNS and CDR2 as SASEGT. The CDR3 runs to 13 residues. The CDR3 nucleotides are TGTGCCAGCAGTGAGGCGACAGGAATCGGCTACACCTTC. It is translated as CASSEATGIGYTF.

The rearrangement uses TRBV5-1 and TRBJ2-3, with D unresolved. This CDR3 is 15 amino acids long. Germline CDR1 and CDR2: SGHRS and YFSETQ. Trimming cost V 0 bases and J 2 bases, with 10 bases left between them. The CDR3 nucleotides are TGCGCCAGCAGCTTGGCCCGGGCGTCCACAGATACGCAGTATTTT. It encodes CASSLARASTDTQYF.

V is TRBV28 and J is TRBJ2-2; D gene ambiguous. CDR3 length equals 17 residues. Trimming cost V 1 base and J 4 bases, with 16 bases left between them. Germline V gene data show CDR1 as MDHEN and CDR2 as SYDVKM. As DNA, the CDR3 is TGTGCCAGCAGTTTATTGGGTGTTCCGGATCTCACCGGGGAGCTGTTTTTT. It encodes CASSLLGVPDLTGELFF.

The chain carries TRBV3-1 (or the pseudogene TRBV3-2) and TRBJ1-2; 7 bases are a match to TRBD1. The germline V gene has CDR1 LGHDT and CDR2 YNNKEL (reference sequence). CDR3 length: 14 amino acids. V lost 4 bases and J lost 8; bases outside the gene matches: 10. The CDR3: CASSLRQGPKGYTF. CDR3 coding DNA: TGTGCCAGCAGCCTCCGACAGGGCCCTAAGGGCTACACCTTC.

This clone appeared once. The V and J genes are TRBV5-1 and TRBJ2-3; TRBD1 matches 11 bases. After removal of 4 bases from V and 5 bases from J, the junction contained 6 bases not matched to a gene. Germline V CDR1 and CDR2: SGHRS, YFSETQ. This CDR3 has 15 amino acids. The CDR3 region is CASSGGQGAIDTQYF. DNA for the CDR3: TGCGCCAGCAGCGGCGGACAGGGGGCAATAGATACGCAGTATTTT.

The chain carries TRBV15 and TRBJ2-3; TRBD2 is a possible D gene (6 bases). From germline, CDR1 is LNHNV and CDR2 YYDKDF (reference sequence). The CDR3 runs 14 residues. Trimming stripped 4 bases from V and 4 bases from J, with 12 bases between. The CDR3 loop reads CATSKRGGADTQYF. In nucleotides, the CDR3 is TGTGCCACCAGCAAGAGAGGCGGGGCAGATACGCAGTATTTT.